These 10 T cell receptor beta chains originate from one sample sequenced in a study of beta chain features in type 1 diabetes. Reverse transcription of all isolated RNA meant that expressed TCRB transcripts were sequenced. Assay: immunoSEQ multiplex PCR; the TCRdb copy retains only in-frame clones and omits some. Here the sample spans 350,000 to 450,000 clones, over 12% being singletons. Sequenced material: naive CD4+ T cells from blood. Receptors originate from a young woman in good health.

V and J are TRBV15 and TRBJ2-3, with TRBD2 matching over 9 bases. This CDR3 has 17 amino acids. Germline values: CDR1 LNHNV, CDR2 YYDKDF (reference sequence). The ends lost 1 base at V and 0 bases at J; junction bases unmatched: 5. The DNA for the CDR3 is TGTGCCACCAGCAGAGGACTAGCGGCGGGGAGCACAGATACGCAGTATTTT. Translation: CATSRGLAAGSTDTQYF.

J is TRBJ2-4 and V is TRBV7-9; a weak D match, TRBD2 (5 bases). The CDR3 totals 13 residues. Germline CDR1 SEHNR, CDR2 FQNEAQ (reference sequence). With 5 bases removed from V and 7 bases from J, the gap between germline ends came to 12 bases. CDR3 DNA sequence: TGTGCCAGCAGCCCAGCAACGGGGAACATTCAGTACTTC. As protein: CASSPATGNIQYF.

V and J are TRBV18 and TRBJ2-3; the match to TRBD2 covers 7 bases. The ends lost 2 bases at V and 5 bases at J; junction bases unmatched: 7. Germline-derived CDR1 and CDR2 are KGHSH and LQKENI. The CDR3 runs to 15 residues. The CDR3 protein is CASSPNGLEEDTQYF. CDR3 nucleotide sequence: TGTGCCAGCTCACCAAATGGACTAGAGGAAGATACGCAGTATTTT. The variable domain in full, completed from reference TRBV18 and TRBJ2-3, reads NAGVMQNPRHLVRRRGQEARLRCSPMKGHSHVYWYRQLPEEGLKFMVYLQKENIIDESGMPKERFSAEFPKEGPSILRIQQVVRGDSAAYFCASSPNGLEEDTQYFGPGTRLTVL.

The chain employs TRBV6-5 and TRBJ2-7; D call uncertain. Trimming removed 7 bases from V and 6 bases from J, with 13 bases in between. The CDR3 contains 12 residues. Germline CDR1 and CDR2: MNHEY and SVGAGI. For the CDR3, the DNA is TGTGCCAGCAAGCTGGATGGGCCCGAGCAGTACTTC. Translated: CASKLDGPEQYF.

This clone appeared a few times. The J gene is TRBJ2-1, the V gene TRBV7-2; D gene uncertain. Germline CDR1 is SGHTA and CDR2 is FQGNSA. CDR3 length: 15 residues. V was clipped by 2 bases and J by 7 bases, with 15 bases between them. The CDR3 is CASSLLRNSVNEQFF. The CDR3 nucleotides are TGTGCCAGCAGCTTATTGAGAAACAGTGTAAATGAGCAGTTCTTC.

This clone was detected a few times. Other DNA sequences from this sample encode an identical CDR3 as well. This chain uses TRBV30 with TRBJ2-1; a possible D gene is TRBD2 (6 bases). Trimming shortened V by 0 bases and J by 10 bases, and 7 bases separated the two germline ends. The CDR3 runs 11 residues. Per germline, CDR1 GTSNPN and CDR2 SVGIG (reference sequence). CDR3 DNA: TGTGCCTGGAGTGTAGGAGGGGAGCAGTTCTTC. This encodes CAWSVGGEQFF.

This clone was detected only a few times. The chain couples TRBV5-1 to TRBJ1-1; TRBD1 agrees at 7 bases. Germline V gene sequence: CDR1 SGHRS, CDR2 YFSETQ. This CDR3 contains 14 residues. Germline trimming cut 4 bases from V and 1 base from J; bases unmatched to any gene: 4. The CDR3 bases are TGCGCCAGCAGCAAGGGACAGACGAACACTGAAGCTTTCTTT. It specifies CASSKGQTNTEAFF.

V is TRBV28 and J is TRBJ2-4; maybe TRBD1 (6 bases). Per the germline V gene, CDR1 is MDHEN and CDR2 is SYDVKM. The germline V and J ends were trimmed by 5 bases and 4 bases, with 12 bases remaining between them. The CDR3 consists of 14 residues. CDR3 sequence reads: CASSTGHIKNIQYF. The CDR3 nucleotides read TGTGCCAGCAGTACGGGACACATTAAAAACATTCAGTACTTC.

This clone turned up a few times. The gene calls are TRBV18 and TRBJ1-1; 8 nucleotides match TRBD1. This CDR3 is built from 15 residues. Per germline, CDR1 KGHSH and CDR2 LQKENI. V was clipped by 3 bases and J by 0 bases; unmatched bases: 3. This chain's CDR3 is CASSPRGQLNTEAFF. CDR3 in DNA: TGTGCCAGCTCACCCAGGGGGCAACTGAACACTGAAGCTTTCTTT.

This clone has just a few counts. This chain's CDR3 is CASSFTPTSIPIRFF. CDR3 in DNA: TGCGCCAGCAGCTTCACTCCCACCTCAATTCCAATACGGTTCTTC. The rearrangement joins TRBV5-1 to TRBJ2-1; D is unclear. The CDR3 contains 15 residues. V dropped 2 bases and J dropped 15 bases, with 24 bases sitting between them. CDR1 is SGHRS, CDR2 YFSETQ, per germline.